What follows are 31 T cell receptor beta chains derived from one specimen sequenced in a study of OX40 agonist ivuxolimab in advanced cancers. Generated by immunoSEQ multiplex PCR, the TCRdb table keeps only in-frame clones and is missing some. The sample lists fewer than 60,000 clones; over 60% were seen once. The sample in question was CD4+ or CD8+ T cells sorted from blood, obtained in a trial of the OX40 agonist ivuxolimab. These receptors were obtained from an adult with an advanced solid tumor such as melanoma, head and neck, liver or kidney cancer.

This clone was detected a few times. Other DNA sequences in this specimen translate into the identical CDR3. This chain links TRBV18 with TRBJ1-2; D ambiguous. The germline V gene encodes CDR1 KGHSH and CDR2 LQKENI. The CDR3 extends over 11 amino acids. Trimming pared 1 base from V and 6 bases from J, leaving 3 bases between. CDR3 nucleotide sequence: TGTGCCAGCTCACCACGCGATGGCTACACCTTC. As protein: CASSPRDGYTF.

This clone turned up a few times. This chain connects TRBV19 to TRBJ2-1; D is uncertain. Germline CDR1 is LNHDA and CDR2 is SQIVND (reference sequence). There are 16 residues in the CDR3. V was clipped by 6 bases and J by 0 bases, with 15 bases between them. As DNA, the CDR3 is TGTGCCAGTAGCGACCAAAGCACAAGCTCCTACAATGAGCAGTTCTTC. Translation: CASSDQSTSSYNEQFF.

The chain links TRBV7-8 to TRBJ1-2; the D is unclear. Germline V gene sequence: CDR1 SGHVS, CDR2 FQNEAQ. The CDR3 totals 16 residues. Trimming took off 5 bases at V and 1 base at J, with 17 bases between the two ends. CDR3 amino acids: CASSNQPRSNNYGYTF. The CDR3 nucleotides are TGTGCCAGCAGCAACCAGCCCCGGTCTAATAACTATGGCTACACCTTC.

The rearrangement uses TRBV7-9 and TRBJ1-2; weak D call: TRBD1 (6 bases). Trimming cost V 6 bases and J 6 bases, with 14 bases left between them. Germline CDR1 and CDR2: SEHNR and FQNEAQ (reference sequence). The CDR3 totals 13 residues. CDR3 region: CASSHRDVDGYTF. CDR3 bases: TGTGCCAGCAGTCACAGGGATGTAGATGGCTACACCTTC.

This clone qualifies as medium-sized (0.01 to 0.1%). The chain employs TRBV6-5 and TRBJ1-2, with D perhaps TRBD1 (5 bases). This CDR3 is built from 13 residues. The V and J ends lost 6 bases and 1 base respectively, with 9 bases between them. Germline assignment: CDR1 MNHEY and CDR2 SVGAGI. CDR3 DNA sequence: TGTGCCAGCAGCCGACAGCGTAACTATGGCTACACCTTC. This codes for CASSRQRNYGYTF.

This clone has just a few counts. This CDR3 reads CASSQVRGSRNEQFF. The CDR3 coding sequence is TGTGCCAGCAGCCAAGTTCGCGGGAGTCGCAATGAGCAGTTCTTC. The V call is TRBV4-2, the J call TRBJ2-1; TRBD2 aligns across 7 bases. V dropped 1 base and J dropped 6; count of bases not matched to a gene: 6. From germline, CDR1 is LGHNA and CDR2 YNFKEQ. The CDR3 loop spans 15 amino acids.

The J gene is TRBJ1-1, the V gene TRBV7-2; D remains unclear. V was clipped by 1 base and J by 3 bases, with 9 bases between them. Germline V gene sequence: CDR1 SGHTA, CDR2 FQGNSA. This CDR3 is 14 amino acids long. CDR3 nucleotides: TGTGCCAGCAGCTTAGATCGTGTTTACACTGAAGCTTTCTTT. It is translated as CASSLDRVYTEAFF.

This chain joins TRBV5-4 and TRBJ2-3; 9 nucleotides match TRBD2. Germline values: CDR1 SGHNT, CDR2 YYREEE (reference sequence). J was trimmed by 1 base and V by 4 bases; bases with no gene match: 4. This CDR3 is built from 15 residues. The CDR3 coding sequence is TGTGCCAGCAGCCTAGCGGGACGGGGCACAGATACGCAGTATTTT. This translates into CASSLAGRGTDTQYF. Combining the CDR3 with reference TRBV5-4 and TRBJ2-3 gives the whole variable domain ETGVTQSPTHLIKTRGQQVTLRCSSQSGHNTVSWYQQALGQGPQFIFQYYREEENGRGNFPPRFSGLQFPNYSSELNVNALELDDSALYLCASSLAGRGTDTQYFGPGTRLTVL.

The rearrangement joins TRBV11-2 to TRBJ1-5, with D unresolved. Trimming shortened V by 1 base and J by 4 bases, and 5 bases separated the two germline ends. The CDR3 has 13 residues. Germline assignment: CDR1 SGHAT and CDR2 FQNNGV. The CDR3 DNA sequence: TGTGCCAGCAGCTTAGGACTTAATCAGCCCCAGCATTTT. This encodes CASSLGLNQPQHF.

V and J are TRBV5-4 and TRBJ2-1; D uncertain. The length of the CDR3 is 14 residues. Trimming took off 0 bases at V and 3 bases at J, with 7 bases between the two ends. CDR1 is SGHNT and CDR2 is YYREEE in the germline V gene (reference sequence). CDR3 in amino acids: CASSLVADYNEQFF. CDR3 coding DNA: TGTGCCAGCAGCTTGGTCGCGGACTACAATGAGCAGTTCTTC.

The chain couples TRBV7-5 to TRBJ1-2; the table calls TRBD1, which could not be checked here. TRBV7-5 is a pseudogene. The CDR3 contains 13 residues. Here the CDR3 reads CASSQGQGYGYTF. In DNA, the CDR3 is TGTGCCAGCAGCCAAGGACAGGGCTATGGCTACACCTTC.

The chain is built from TRBV10-3 and TRBJ1-4; D ambiguous. This CDR3 has 12 residues. V was cut by 5 bases and J by 4 bases, with 5 bases left in between. Germline lookup yields CDR1 ENHRY and CDR2 SYGVKD. CDR3: CAISLDNEKLFF. CDR3 DNA: TGTGCCATCAGTTTGGATAATGAAAAACTGTTTTTT.

V and J are TRBV10-3 and TRBJ1-5, with D possibly being TRBD1 (6 bases). The CDR3 length is 17 residues. The V gene's germline CDR1 is ENHRY and CDR2 SYGVKD. Trimming pared 0 bases from V and 4 bases from J, leaving 16 bases between. The CDR3 coding sequence is TGTGCCATCAGTGAGTCCGGCGGGGGCTGGGCGAATCAGCCCCAGCATTTT. Amino acid sequence: CAISESGGGWANQPQHF.

This chain joins TRBV27 and TRBJ1-4; D unresolved. CDR1 is MNHEY, CDR2 SMNVEV, per germline (reference sequence). The CDR3 has 14 residues. Trimming cost V 5 bases and J 7 bases, with 14 bases left between them. The CDR3: CASSQWGRGEKLFF. In DNA, the CDR3 is TGTGCCAGCAGTCAATGGGGTAGAGGTGAAAAACTGTTTTTT.

The chain recombines TRBV4-1 with TRBJ2-6; D remains unclear. The V end was cut by 4 bases, the J end by 0 bases, with 16 bases between. The CDR3 consists of 18 residues. Germline V gene lookup returns CDR1 MGHRA and CDR2 YSYEKL. The CDR3 DNA reads as TGCGCCAGCAGCCTCCCTTGGACGTTTTACTCTGGGGCCAACGTCCTGACTTTC. Translation gives CASSLPWTFYSGANVLTF.

This clone occurred once. The gene calls are TRBV21-1 and TRBJ1-5. TRBV21-1 is flagged as a pseudogene. CDR3 size: 12 residues. The CDR3 loop reads CASRGSGQPQHF. CDR3 nucleotide sequence: TGTGCCAGCCGGGGTAGTGGTCAGCCCCAGCATTTT.

This chain links TRBV18 with TRBJ2-3; 7 bases fit TRBD1. There are 17 residues in the CDR3. Germline values: CDR1 KGHSH, CDR2 LQKENI. The trim removed 6 bases at V and 2 bases at J, leaving 14 bases unmatched. The CDR3: CASSLNRGSSVTDTQYF. The DNA for the CDR3 is TGTGCCAGCTCCCTTAACAGGGGTTCGTCCGTCACAGATACGCAGTATTTT. Full variable domain (outside the CDR3, taken from reference TRBV18 and TRBJ2-3): NAGVMQNPRHLVRRRGQEARLRCSPMKGHSHVYWYRQLPEEGLKFMVYLQKENIIDESGMPKERFSAEFPKEGPSILRIQQVVRGDSAAYFCASSLNRGSSVTDTQYFGPGTRLTVL.

V is TRBV19 and J is TRBJ2-7; TRBD2 is a possible D gene (6 bases). CDR1 is LNHDA, CDR2 SQIVND, per germline (reference sequence). There are 15 residues in the CDR3. V lost 0 bases, J lost 4 bases, and 13 bases lay in between. This chain's CDR3 is CASSIDSGALYEQYF. The CDR3 nucleotides read TGTGCCAGTAGTATAGATTCGGGAGCATTATACGAGCAGTACTTC. Full variable domain (rest looked up from reference TRBV19 and TRBJ2-7): DGGITQSPKYLFRKEGQNVTLSCEQNLNHDAMYWYRQDPGQGLRLIYYSQIVNDFQKGDIAEGYSVSREKKESFPLTVTSAQKNPTAFYLCASSIDSGALYEQYFGPGTRLTVT.

The gene calls are TRBV6-6 and TRBJ1-2; the D gene is possibly TRBD1 (6 bases). The CDR3 has 14 amino acids. Germline V gene lookup returns CDR1 MNHNY and CDR2 SVGAGI (reference sequence). The V end was cut by 5 bases, the J end by 8 bases, with 18 bases between. This chain's CDR3 is CASSPGARGLGYTF. In DNA, the CDR3 is TGTGCCAGCAGTCCGGGGGCGCGGGGGCTCGGCTACACCTTC.

The chain is built from TRBV6-5 and TRBJ2-7, with 7 positions matching TRBD1. This CDR3 spans 15 amino acids. Germline CDR1 and CDR2: MNHEY and SVGAGI. V lost 5 bases to trimming and J lost 3 bases; unmatched junction nucleotides: 10. Written as DNA, the CDR3 is TGTGCCAGCAGTAGTCGGACAGGAGCCGTCTACGAGCAGTACTTC. It yields the protein CASSSRTGAVYEQYF.

This clone was observed a single time. The rearrangement joins TRBV5-4 to TRBJ2-5; TRBD2 matches 14 bases. Germline-derived CDR1 and CDR2 are SGHNT and YYREEE (reference sequence). The CDR3 totals 15 residues. Trimming at V came to 3 bases and at J to 6 bases, leaving 4 bases not matched to a gene. In DNA, the CDR3 is TGTGCCAGCAGCTCCGGGACTAGCGGGAGACAGACCCAGTACTTC. It encodes CASSSGTSGRQTQYF. The whole variable domain, remainder taken from reference TRBV5-4 and TRBJ2-5, is ETGVTQSPTHLIKTRGQQVTLRCSSQSGHNTVSWYQQALGQGPQFIFQYYREEENGRGNFPPRFSGLQFPNYSSELNVNALELDDSALYLCASSSGTSGRQTQYFGPGTRLLVL.

This chain uses TRBV27 with TRBJ2-3, with TRBD2 as a possible D gene (6 bases). The germline V gene has CDR1 MNHEY and CDR2 SMNVEV (reference sequence). CDR3 length: 15 amino acids. Between the trimmed V and J ends, which lost 1 base and 2 bases, there was a span of 10 bases. CDR3 sequence reads: CASSLFRENTDTQYF. The DNA for the CDR3 is TGTGCCAGCAGTTTATTCCGGGAGAACACAGATACGCAGTATTTT.

This clone showed up just once. V is TRBV11-2 and J is TRBJ2-1; either TRBD1 or TRBD2 may fit D (6 bases each). V dropped 4 bases and J dropped 8 bases, with 21 bases sitting between them. Germline CDR1 and CDR2: SGHAT and FQNNGV. This CDR3 is built from 16 residues. The CDR3 bases are TGTGCCAGCAGCTGGAGGGACAAAGAAACGGAAGATGAGCAGTTCTTC. As protein: CASSWRDKETEDEQFF.

V usage is TRBV30 and J usage is TRBJ1-1; D remains unclear. CDR1 and CDR2 (germline): GTSNPN, SVGIG (reference sequence). V was trimmed by 0 bases and J by 1 base, leaving 3 bases between them. The CDR3 sequence is 12 residues long. The CDR3 DNA reads TGTGCCTGGAGTGTGCCGAACACTGAAGCTTTCTTT. Its translation: CAWSVPNTEAFF. Full variable domain (rest looked up from reference TRBV30 and TRBJ1-1): SQTIHQWPATLVQPVGSPLSLECTVEGTSNPNLYWYRQAAGRGLQLLFYSVGIGQISSEVPQNLSASRPQDRQFILSSKKLLLSDSGFYLCAWSVPNTEAFFGQGTRLTVV.

The chain carries TRBV6-6 and TRBJ2-7; a possible D gene is TRBD1 (6 bases). Germline V gene sequence: CDR1 MNHNY, CDR2 SVGAGI (reference sequence). This CDR3 region has 13 residues. V lost 7 bases, J lost 4 bases, and 14 bases lay in between. This CDR3 reads CASIKAGVYEQYF. CDR3 DNA sequence: TGTGCCAGCATCAAGGCAGGGGTGTACGAGCAGTACTTC.

This chain connects TRBV7-7 to TRBJ2-1, with D possibly TRBD2 on 5 matching bases. V was pared by 0 bases and J by 2 bases, with 5 bases between. Germline-derived CDR1 and CDR2 are SSHAT and FNYEAQ (reference sequence). The CDR3 has 14 amino acids. The CDR3 nucleotides read TGTGCCAGCAGCTTAGCGGGAGCCTACAATGAGCAGTTCTTC. Its translation is CASSLAGAYNEQFF.

V gene TRBV18 combines with J gene TRBJ1-1; weak D call: TRBD1 (6 bases). Trimming stripped 4 bases from V and 5 bases from J, with 14 bases between. The germline CDR1 and CDR2 sequences are KGHSH and LQKENI. This CDR3 is 14 amino acids long. CDR3 DNA sequence: TGTGCCAGCTCACAATCAGGGGCAGAGACTGAAGCTTTCTTT. As protein: CASSQSGAETEAFF.

The CDR3 DNA is TGCAGCGTTGAGGTCGGAGGCAATCAGCCCCAGCATTTT. Translation: CSVEVGGNQPQHF. This chain connects TRBV29-1 to TRBJ1-5; D gene uncertain. Germline V gene lookup returns CDR1 SQVTM and CDR2 ANQGSEA. There are 13 residues in the CDR3. V shed 3 bases and J shed 2 bases, with 8 bases lying between them.

The chain joins TRBV27 to TRBJ1-5; possible D gene TRBD1, 6 bases. There are 14 residues in the CDR3. Per germline, CDR1 MNHEY and CDR2 SMNVEV (reference sequence). Trimming shortened V by 2 bases and J by 10 bases, and 15 bases separated the two germline ends. As DNA, the CDR3 is TGTGCCAGCAGTTTAGGGGGCACGGTGGGACCCCAGCATTTT. Its protein is CASSLGGTVGPQHF.

This clone was found once. The rearrangement links TRBV5-6 to TRBJ2-7; 9 bases are shared with TRBD2. The CDR3 extends over 14 amino acids. Germline V gene sequence: CDR1 SGHDT, CDR2 YYEEEE. The ends lost 4 bases at V and 2 bases at J; junction bases unmatched: 4. The CDR3 is CASSLSGRTYEQYF. The CDR3 nucleotides read TGTGCCAGCAGCCTTAGCGGGAGAACCTACGAGCAGTACTTC.

The CDR3 DNA sequence: TGCGCCAGCAGCTTGGCGCGGGAAAGCGGCTCACCCCTCCACTTT. This translates into CASSLARESGSPLHF. The chain recombines TRBV5-1 with TRBJ1-6; D is unclear. Per the germline V gene, CDR1 is SGHRS and CDR2 is YFSETQ. With 0 bases removed from V and 10 bases from J, the gap between germline ends came to 14 bases. The CDR3 loop spans 15 amino acids.